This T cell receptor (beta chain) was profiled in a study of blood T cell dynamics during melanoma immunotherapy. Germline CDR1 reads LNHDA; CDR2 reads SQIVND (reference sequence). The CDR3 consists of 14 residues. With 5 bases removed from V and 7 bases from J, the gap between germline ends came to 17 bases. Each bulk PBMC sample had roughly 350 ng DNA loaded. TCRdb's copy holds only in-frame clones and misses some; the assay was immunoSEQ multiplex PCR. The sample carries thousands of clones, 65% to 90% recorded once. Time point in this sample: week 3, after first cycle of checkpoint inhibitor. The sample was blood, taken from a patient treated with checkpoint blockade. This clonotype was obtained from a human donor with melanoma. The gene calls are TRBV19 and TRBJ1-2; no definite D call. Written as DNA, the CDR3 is TGTGCCAGTAGTTCCGTGACCGGCTTTGCTGGCTACACCTTC. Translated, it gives CASSSVTGFAGYTF.